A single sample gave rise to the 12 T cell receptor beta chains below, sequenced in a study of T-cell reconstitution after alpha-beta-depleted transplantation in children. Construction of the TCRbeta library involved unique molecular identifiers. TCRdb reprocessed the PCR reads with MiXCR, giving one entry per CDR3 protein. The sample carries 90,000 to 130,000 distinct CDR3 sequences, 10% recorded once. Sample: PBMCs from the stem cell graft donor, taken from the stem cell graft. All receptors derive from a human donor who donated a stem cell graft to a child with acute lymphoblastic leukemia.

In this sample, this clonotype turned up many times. The chain's CDR3 is CASSVGGDYNEQFF. CDR3 nucleotide sequence: TGTGCCAGCAGCGTAGGCGGGGACTACAATGAGCAGTTCTTC. The chain links TRBV9 to TRBJ2-1; possible D gene TRBD2, 6 bases. Trimming removed 0 bases at V and 3 bases at J, with 7 bases between. This CDR3 has 14 amino acids. Germline loops: CDR1 SGDLS, CDR2 YYNGEE.

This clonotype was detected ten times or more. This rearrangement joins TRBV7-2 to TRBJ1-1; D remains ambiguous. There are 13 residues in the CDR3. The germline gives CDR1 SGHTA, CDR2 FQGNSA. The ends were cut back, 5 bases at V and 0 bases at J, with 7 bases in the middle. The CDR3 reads CASSPYLNTEAFF. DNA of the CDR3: TGTGCCAGCAGCCCGTACTTGAACACTGAAGCTTTCTTT.

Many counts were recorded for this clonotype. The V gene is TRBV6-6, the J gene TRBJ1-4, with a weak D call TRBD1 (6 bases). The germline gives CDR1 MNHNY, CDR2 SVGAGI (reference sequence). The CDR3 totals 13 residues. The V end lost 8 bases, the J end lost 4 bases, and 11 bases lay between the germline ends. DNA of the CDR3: TGTGCCAGCCAGGAGGGGGGTAATGAAAAACTGTTTTTT. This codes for CASQEGGNEKLFF.

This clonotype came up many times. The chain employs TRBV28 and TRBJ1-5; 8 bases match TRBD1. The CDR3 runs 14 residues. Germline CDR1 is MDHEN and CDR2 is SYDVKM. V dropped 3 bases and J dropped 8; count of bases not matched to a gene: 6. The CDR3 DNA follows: TGTGCCAGCAGTTTGCAGGCAGGGGGCAAGCCCCAGCATTTT. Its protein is CASSLQAGGKPQHF.

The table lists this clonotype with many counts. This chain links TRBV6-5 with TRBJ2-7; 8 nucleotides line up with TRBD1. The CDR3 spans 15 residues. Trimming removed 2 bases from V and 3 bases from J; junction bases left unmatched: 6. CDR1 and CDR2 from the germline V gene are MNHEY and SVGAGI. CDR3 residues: CASSYGQGAIYEQYF. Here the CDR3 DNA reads TGTGCCAGCAGTTACGGGCAGGGGGCGATCTACGAGCAGTACTTC.

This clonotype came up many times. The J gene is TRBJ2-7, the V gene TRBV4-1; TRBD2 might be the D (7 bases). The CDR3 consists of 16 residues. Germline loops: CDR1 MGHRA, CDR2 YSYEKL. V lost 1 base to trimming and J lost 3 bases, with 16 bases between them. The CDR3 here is CASSQARGALDYEQYF. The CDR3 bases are TGCGCCAGCAGCCAAGCTCGGGGGGCTTTGGACTACGAGCAGTACTTC.

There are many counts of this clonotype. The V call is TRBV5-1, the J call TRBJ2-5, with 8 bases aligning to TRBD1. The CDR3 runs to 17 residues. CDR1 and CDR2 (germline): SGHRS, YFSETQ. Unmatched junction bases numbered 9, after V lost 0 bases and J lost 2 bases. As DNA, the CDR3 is TGCGCCAGCAGCTTGGGCGGACGGACAGGGATGCAAGAGACCCAGTACTTC. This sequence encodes CASSLGGRTGMQETQYF.

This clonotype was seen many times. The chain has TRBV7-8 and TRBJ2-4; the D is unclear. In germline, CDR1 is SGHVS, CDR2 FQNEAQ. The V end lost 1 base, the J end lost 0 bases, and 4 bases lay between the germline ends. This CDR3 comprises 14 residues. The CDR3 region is CASSLGEAKNIQYF. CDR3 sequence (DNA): TGTGCCAGCAGCTTAGGAGAAGCCAAAAACATTCAGTACTTC.

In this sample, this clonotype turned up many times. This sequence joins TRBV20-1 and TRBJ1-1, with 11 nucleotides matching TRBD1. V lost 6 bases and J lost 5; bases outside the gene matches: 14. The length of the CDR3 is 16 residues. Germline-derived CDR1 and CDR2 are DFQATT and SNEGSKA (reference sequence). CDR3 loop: CSAPGTGGSVRTEAFF. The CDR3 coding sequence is TGCAGTGCCCCCGGGACAGGGGGTTCGGTGCGGACTGAAGCTTTCTTT.

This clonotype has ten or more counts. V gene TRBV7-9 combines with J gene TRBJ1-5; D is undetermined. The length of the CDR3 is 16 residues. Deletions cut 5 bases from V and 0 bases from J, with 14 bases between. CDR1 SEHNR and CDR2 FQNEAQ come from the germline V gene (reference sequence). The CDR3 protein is CASSPWAGDSNQPQHF. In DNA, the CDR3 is TGTGCCAGCAGCCCTTGGGCCGGGGATAGCAATCAGCCCCAGCATTTT.

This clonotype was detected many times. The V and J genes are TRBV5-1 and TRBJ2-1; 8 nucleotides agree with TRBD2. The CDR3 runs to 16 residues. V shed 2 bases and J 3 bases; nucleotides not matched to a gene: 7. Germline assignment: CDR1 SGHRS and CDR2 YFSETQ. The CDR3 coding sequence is TGCGCCAGCAGCTTAGACGGTCTAGCGGGCTACAATGAGCAGTTCTTC. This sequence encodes CASSLDGLAGYNEQFF.

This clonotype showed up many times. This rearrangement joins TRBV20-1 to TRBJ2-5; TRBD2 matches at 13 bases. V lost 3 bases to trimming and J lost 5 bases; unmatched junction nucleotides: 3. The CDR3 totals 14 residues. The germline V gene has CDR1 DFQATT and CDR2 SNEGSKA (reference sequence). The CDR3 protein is CSASSTSGGETQYF. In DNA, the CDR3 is TGCAGTGCTAGTTCGACTAGCGGGGGGGAGACCCAGTACTTC.